Below are 8 T cell receptor beta chains sequenced from a single sample in a study of T cell responses to AZD1222 COVID-19 vaccine. Produced via immunoSEQ multiplex PCR; TCRdb's table is partial and in-frame only. The repertoire includes tens of thousands of clones, 65% to 85% of them detected once, and approximately 22% sits in the top ten. Sequencing used peripheral blood, obtained on day 0 of AZD1222 vaccination. These TCRs come from an adult in good health.

V and J are TRBV6-7 and TRBJ2-7, with 7 bases matching TRBD2. TRBV6-7 qualifies as an ORF whose function is uncertain. The ends lost 2 bases at V and 0 bases at J; junction bases unmatched: 7. The CDR3 totals 16 residues. The CDR3 sequence is CASSYRGGAYSYEQYF. The CDR3 DNA sequence: TGTGCCAGCAGTTACCGGGGAGGGGCATACTCCTACGAGCAGTACTTC.

V gene TRBV5-1 combines with J gene TRBJ1-3; no firm D call. The V gene's germline CDR1 is SGHRS and CDR2 YFSETQ. The CDR3 is made up of 14 amino acids. Trimming removed 0 bases from V and 2 bases from J, with 6 bases in between. CDR3 sequence reads: CASSLVGTGNTIYF. The CDR3 region has the DNA TGCGCCAGCAGCTTGGTTGGGACTGGAAACACCATATATTTT.

The chain joins TRBV10-2 to TRBJ1-1; no firm D call. Trimming shortened V by 4 bases and J by 1 base, and 4 bases separated the two germline ends. Germline CDR1 and CDR2: WSHSY and SAAADI. The CDR3 totals 12 residues. CDR3 region: CASSVANTEAFF. In DNA, the CDR3 is TGCGCCAGCAGTGTGGCGAACACTGAAGCTTTCTTT.

This clone was counted only a few times. The chain joins TRBV6-5 to TRBJ2-3; no clear D gene. V lost 9 bases, J lost 9 bases, and 13 bases lay in between. Germline V gene lookup returns CDR1 MNHEY and CDR2 SVGAGI. CDR3 length equals 11 residues. CDR3 in DNA: TGTGCCAGTGGTGCGGTGGGGACGCAGTATTTT. Translating it yields CASGAVGTQYF.

The rearrangement uses TRBV7-8 and TRBJ2-5; D uncertain. The V gene's germline CDR1 is SGHVS and CDR2 FQNEAQ. The CDR3 length is 15 residues. Trimming stripped 1 base from V and 0 bases from J, with 9 bases between. CDR3 DNA: TGTGCCAGCAGCTTAGGGGATTTGGACCAAGAGACCCAGTACTTC. It translates to CASSLGDLDQETQYF.

This chain joins TRBV11-2 and TRBJ1-4; D is uncertain. V was cut by 3 bases and J by 7 bases, with 12 bases left in between. The germline CDR1 and CDR2 sequences are SGHAT and FQNNGV. The CDR3 is 14 residues long. The CDR3 coding sequence is TGTGCCAGCAGCTTGAGCCAGGCGAGTGAAAAACTGTTTTTT. This sequence encodes CASSLSQASEKLFF. The whole variable domain, filled in from reference TRBV11-2 and TRBJ1-4, reads EAGVAQSPRYKIIEKRQSVAFWCNPISGHATLYWYQQILGQGPKLLIQFQNNGVVDDSQLPKDRFSAERLKGVDSTLKIQPAKLEDSAVYLCASSLSQASEKLFFGSGTQLSVL.

The rearrangement links TRBV5-4 to TRBJ1-5; 9 bases map to TRBD1. The CDR3 length is 15 residues. V lost 4 bases to trimming and J lost 6 bases; unmatched junction nucleotides: 8. The germline V gene encodes CDR1 SGHNT and CDR2 YYREEE (reference sequence). DNA for the CDR3: TGTGCCAGCAGCCTAGGGACAGGGTTAAGTCAGCCCCAGCATTTT. Translated, it gives CASSLGTGLSQPQHF. Drawing the rest from reference TRBV5-4 and TRBJ1-5, the complete variable domain is ETGVTQSPTHLIKTRGQQVTLRCSSQSGHNTVSWYQQALGQGPQFIFQYYREEENGRGNFPPRFSGLQFPNYSSELNVNALELDDSALYLCASSLGTGLSQPQHFGDGTRLSIL.

This clone was observed a few times. V is TRBV19 and J is TRBJ2-1; 7 nucleotides line up with TRBD2. Germline-derived CDR1 and CDR2 are LNHDA and SQIVND (reference sequence). The CDR3 is 17 residues long. The V and J ends lost 2 bases and 5 bases, in that order; junction bases with no gene match: 12. The CDR3 nucleotides read TGTGCCAGTAGTATAATCGGGGGGTCTAGCGGCCACAATGAGCAGTTCTTC. Amino acid sequence: CASSIIGGSSGHNEQFF.